This T cell receptor beta chain was identified during a study of post-analysis software for immune sequencing data. Overall study: Multiple sclerosis in the patients followed relapsing-remitting, secondary progressive and progressive-relapsing courses.

Study-wide points: Under the F measure, samples that were prepared in one batch clustered strongly together. Significantly lower normalized Chao1 diversity was found in patients with multiple sclerosis relative to controls. The study found TRBV5-6, TRBV5-1 and TRBV20-1 among 4 or 5 TRBV segments more frequent in patients than controls.

The germline V gene has CDR1 SNHLY and CDR2 FYNNEI. The CDR3 has 13 amino acids. Trimming shortened V by 5 bases and J by 5 bases, and 10 bases separated the two germline ends. This clonotype came up many times. Its antigen is unknown. Unique molecular identifiers were carried by the TCR beta cDNA libraries. With roughly 0.85 to 11 million T cells as the source, some 510,000 cDNA molecules resulted. TCRdb analysed the PCR reads with MiXCR anew, one entry per CDR3 protein. The sample comprises about 190,000 distinct CDR3 sequences, 25% to 35% of which are singletons, and around 3.2% rests with the top ten.

The TCR comes from a girl under 18 with multiple sclerosis. Material: blood. The V and J genes are TRBV2 and TRBJ2-1, with D possibly TRBD2 on 5 matching bases. CDR3 coding DNA: TGTGCCAGCAGTTGGGTCGGGGACAATGAGCAGTTCTTC. It yields the protein CASSWVGDNEQFF.